This T cell receptor (beta chain) appears in the sequencing data of a study of shared clonotypes between healthy human individuals. Regarding the study as a whole: It was the non-shared clonotypes that had lower generation probabilities than clonotypes shared by all four donors. Across several donors, naive CD4 shared 5% to 5.5%, naive CD8 over 3%, memory CD4 less than 2.5%, memory CD8 about 0.38%. Estimated richness was generally greater in naive than memory subsets.

Trimming removed 3 bases at V and 3 bases at J, with 16 bases between. Germline CDR1 reads SGHRS; CDR2 reads YFSETQ. This CDR3 spans 16 amino acids. About this clone: The antigen is undetermined.

Everyone who donated was a Caucasian adult who lived in Nashville, Tennessee. Profiled with immunoSEQ multiplex PCR; TCRdb holds only in-frame clones, not every one. The data contain 850,000 to 1,200,000 clones, about 76% of them singletons. The sequenced material came from memory CD4+ T cells sorted from blood. Noted subset: CD45RA-negative fraction. The clonotype was recovered from a man aged 18 to 30 in good health. The chain has TRBV5-1 and TRBJ2-1; D unclear. The CDR3 DNA reads as TGCGCCAGCAGCTCTCAGGCAGGCAAGAGCTACAATGAGCAGTTCTTC. Protein sequence: CASSSQAGKSYNEQFF.